These 20 T cell receptor beta chains were sequenced from one sample in a study of Ad26.COV2.S vaccination and SARS-CoV-2 variants. Produced via immunoSEQ multiplex PCR; TCRdb's table is partial and in-frame only. The top ten clones hold 6.4% of a sample with about 350,000 clones, 88% of them seen once. Regarding treatment: around 19 received Ad26.COV2.S at low or high dose, single or two shots; five or six received placebo; per-sample allocation not given. Sampling occurred on day 63 after the first vaccine or placebo injection. The source material was peripheral blood, sampled in a trial of Ad26.COV2.S vaccine versus placebo. These receptors came from a person between 18 and 65 years old who received the Ad26.COV2.S COVID-19 vaccine or a placebo.

The CDR3 region has the DNA TGTGCCAGCAGTGAACAATGGGGTGGAACTAGCTGGACCACAGATACGCAGTATTTT. Its translation: CASSEQWGGTSWTTDTQYF. The J gene is TRBJ2-3, the V gene TRBV6-1; possible D gene TRBD2, 6 bases. Germline CDR1 MNHNS, CDR2 SASEGT. V dropped 2 bases and J dropped 2 bases, with 23 bases sitting between them. The CDR3 is made up of 19 amino acids.

V is TRBV7-2 and J is TRBJ2-2; TRBD2 matches 8 bases. This CDR3 contains 17 residues. The trim removed 5 bases at V and 6 bases at J, leaving 14 bases unmatched. The V gene's germline CDR1 is SGHTA and CDR2 FQGNSA. CDR3 amino acids: CASSMGLVGGGSGELFF. Written as DNA, the CDR3 is TGTGCCAGCAGCATGGGACTAGTGGGAGGTGGATCCGGGGAGCTGTTTTTT.

This chain links TRBV7-9 with TRBJ1-3; D unclear. CDR3 length: 13 amino acids. Germline CDR1 reads SEHNR; CDR2 reads FQNEAQ (reference sequence). The ends were cut back, 5 bases at V and 0 bases at J, with 5 bases in the middle. CDR3 coding DNA: TGTGCCAGCAGCCTACTCTCTGGAAACACCATATATTTT. It translates to CASSLLSGNTIYF. Complete variable domain (other parts from reference TRBV7-9 and TRBJ1-3): DTGVSQNPRHKITKRGQNVTFRCDPISEHNRLYWYRQTLGQGPEFLTYFQNEAQLEKSRLLSDRFSAERPKGSFSTLEIQRTEQGDSAMYLCASSLLSGNTIYFGEGSWLTVV.

The chain couples TRBV12-5 to TRBJ2-1; no firm D call. The CDR3 contains 12 residues. Germline CDR1 reads LGHNT; CDR2 reads FRNRAP. Trimming took off 4 bases at V and 4 bases at J, with 5 bases between the two ends. The CDR3 sequence: CASGYQYNEQFF. In DNA form, the CDR3 reads TGTGCTAGTGGTTATCAGTACAATGAGCAGTTCTTC.

In nucleotides, the CDR3 is TGTGCCAGCGGCTGGACACCCCTGATTAGCGGGGACCTCACAGATACGCAGTATTTT. Protein product: CASGWTPLISGDLTDTQYF. V usage is TRBV11-2 and J usage is TRBJ2-3, with TRBD2 identical over 8 bases. V gave up 8 bases and J gave up 2 bases; unmatched junction bases: 21. The germline V gene has CDR1 SGHAT and CDR2 FQNNGV. This CDR3 has 19 amino acids.

The chain's CDR3 is CASSPRARTGLGAGEAFF. In nucleotides, the CDR3 is TGTGCCAGCTCACCACGGGCTCGAACGGGGCTCGGGGCTGGAGAAGCTTTCTTT. J is TRBJ1-1 and V is TRBV18; TRBD1 might be the D (5 bases). V lost 1 base, J lost 8 bases, and 26 bases lay in between. The germline V gene has CDR1 KGHSH and CDR2 LQKENI. The CDR3 consists of 18 residues.

This chain links TRBV25-1 with TRBJ2-1; TRBD1 or TRBD2 may be the D gene (5 bases each). Germline V lookup: CDR1 MGHDK, CDR2 SYGVNS. The CDR3 spans 12 residues. Trimming cost V 3 bases and J 10 bases, with 10 bases left between them. CDR3 sequence reads: CASSDLGTEQFF. CDR3 coding DNA: TGTGCCAGCAGTGACCTAGGGACGGAGCAGTTCTTC. Full variable domain (missing parts from reference TRBV25-1 and TRBJ2-1): EADIYQTPRYLVIGTGKKITLECSQTMGHDKMYWYQQDPGMELHLIHYSYGVNSTEKGDLSSESTVSRIRTEHFPLTLESARPSHTSQYLCASSDLGTEQFFGPGTRLTVL.

This clone showed up just once. CDR3 DNA: TGTGCCAGCAGTTCCGGGACCCCGGAGACCCAGTACTTC. Its translation: CASSSGTPETQYF. This rearrangement joins TRBV28 to TRBJ2-5; TRBD1 or TRBD2 may be the D gene (5 bases each). The V end lost 4 bases, the J end lost 5 bases, and 11 bases lay between the germline ends. CDR3 size: 13 residues. The germline CDR1 and CDR2 sequences are MDHEN and SYDVKM.

The rearrangement links TRBV6-2 or TRBV6-3 to TRBJ2-1, with 10 positions matching TRBD2. V lost 5 bases, J lost 7 bases, and 8 bases stayed unmatched. CDR3 length: 15 residues. Germline-derived CDR1 and CDR2 are MNHEY and SVGEGT. The CDR3 protein is CASSQSGGAINEQFF. The DNA for the CDR3 is TGTGCCAGCAGTCAGAGCGGGGGGGCCATAAATGAGCAGTTCTTC.

V usage is TRBV19 and J usage is TRBJ2-3; 7 nucleotides line up with TRBD2. CDR1 LNHDA and CDR2 SQIVND come from the germline V gene (reference sequence). The V gene end was trimmed by 6 bases and the J gene end by 1 base; junction bases not matched to a gene: 10. The CDR3 runs to 16 residues. The CDR3 protein is CASRIPGGRGTDTQYF. CDR3 nucleotides: TGTGCCAGTAGGATCCCCGGAGGGAGGGGCACAGATACGCAGTATTTT.

This chain joins TRBV9 and TRBJ2-7; perhaps TRBD2 as D (6 bases). Per the germline V gene, CDR1 is SGDLS and CDR2 is YYNGEE. This CDR3 has 14 amino acids. The V end was cut by 3 bases, the J end by 2 bases, with 12 bases between. DNA of the CDR3: TGTGCCAGCAGCGCGGGGGACGGGGCCTACGAGCAGTACTTC. Its translation: CASSAGDGAYEQYF.

The chain employs TRBV25-1 and TRBJ1-3; no definite D call. Looked up from germline, CDR1 is MGHDK and CDR2 is SYGVNS. V gave up 4 bases and J gave up 4 bases, with 14 bases separating them. This CDR3 contains 15 residues. Written as DNA, the CDR3 is TGTGCCAGCAGTGCCCAACGGGTGCAGGGAAACACCATATATTTT. It codes for CASSAQRVQGNTIYF.

The gene calls are TRBV5-1 and TRBJ2-3; 9 positions agree with TRBD2. This CDR3 is built from 14 residues. After removal of 4 bases from V and 8 bases from J, the junction contained 8 bases not matched to a gene. The germline gives CDR1 SGHRS, CDR2 YFSETQ. The CDR3 loop reads CASSGLAGEGTQYF. DNA for the CDR3: TGCGCCAGCAGCGGCTTAGCGGGAGAAGGTACGCAGTATTTT.

The chain has TRBV27 and TRBJ2-2; either TRBD1 or TRBD2 may supply D (6 bases each). The CDR3 has 17 amino acids. Germline CDR1 reads MNHEY; CDR2 reads SMNVEV (reference sequence). Trimming removed 1 base from V and 0 bases from J, with 12 bases in between. This chain's CDR3 is CASSLFGGPPNTGELFF. DNA for the CDR3: TGTGCCAGCAGTTTATTTGGGGGGCCCCCGAACACCGGGGAGCTGTTTTTT.

The rearrangement joins TRBV9 to TRBJ2-2; D is unclear. V gave up 1 base and J gave up 6 bases, with 10 bases separating them. The CDR3 has 14 amino acids. CDR1 SGDLS and CDR2 YYNGEE come from the germline V gene. The CDR3: CASSVIQGAGELFF. The CDR3 DNA reads as TGTGCCAGCAGCGTAATCCAAGGAGCCGGGGAGCTGTTTTTT.

The table lists this clone with a count of one. The CDR3 sequence is CASSFGGRDSSGNTIYF. The CDR3 DNA reads as TGTGCCAGCAGCTTCGGGGGTAGAGATTCCTCTGGAAACACCATATATTTT. The rearrangement uses TRBV7-2 and TRBJ1-3, with TRBD1 as a possible D gene (5 bases). With 3 bases removed from V and 0 bases from J, the gap between germline ends came to 15 bases. The CDR3 spans 17 residues. Germline CDR1 reads SGHTA; CDR2 reads FQGNSA.

This chain links TRBV19 with TRBJ2-7, with D perhaps TRBD1 (6 bases). Germline V gene lookup returns CDR1 LNHDA and CDR2 SQIVND (reference sequence). With 4 bases removed from V and 2 bases from J, the gap between germline ends came to 21 bases. The CDR3 is 17 amino acids. The CDR3 coding sequence is TGTGCCAGTAGTACCAACGCGCCGGGACAAGGGGCCTACGAGCAGTACTTC. Protein: CASSTNAPGQGAYEQYF.

The gene calls are TRBV4-1 and TRBJ2-2; 7 nucleotides align to TRBD2. CDR1 is MGHRA and CDR2 is YSYEKL in the germline V gene. The CDR3 has 16 residues. V dropped 3 bases and J dropped 7; count of bases not matched to a gene: 11. CDR3 nucleotides: TGCGCCAGCAGCCACGAAAGTAGGGGAGGGTTCGGGGAGCTGTTTTTT. Amino acid sequence: CASSHESRGGFGELFF.

The J gene is TRBJ2-7, the V gene TRBV6-2 or TRBV6-3; 8 bases are a match to TRBD2. Germline V lookup: CDR1 MNHEY, CDR2 SVGEGT. After removal of 6 bases from V and 5 bases from J, the junction contained 12 bases not matched to a gene. The CDR3 is 15 amino acids. In nucleotides, the CDR3 is TGTGCCAGCAGCTATCGTGCGGGGGGCCTAAACGAGCAGTACTTC. Its translation is CASSYRAGGLNEQYF.

The chain uses TRBV30 and TRBJ2-5; unclear D gene. The CDR3 totals 13 residues. V was clipped by 2 bases and J by 4 bases, with 11 bases between them. Looked up from germline, CDR1 is GTSNPN and CDR2 is SVGIG (reference sequence). The DNA for the CDR3 is TGTGCCTGGAGTCGTCGCAGTAGAGAGACCCAGTACTTC. Translation: CAWSRRSRETQYF. Full variable domain (remainder filled in from reference TRBV30 and TRBJ2-5): SQTIHQWPATLVQPVGSPLSLECTVEGTSNPNLYWYRQAAGRGLQLLFYSVGIGQISSEVPQNLSASRPQDRQFILSSKKLLLSDSGFYLCAWSRRSRETQYFGPGTRLLVL.